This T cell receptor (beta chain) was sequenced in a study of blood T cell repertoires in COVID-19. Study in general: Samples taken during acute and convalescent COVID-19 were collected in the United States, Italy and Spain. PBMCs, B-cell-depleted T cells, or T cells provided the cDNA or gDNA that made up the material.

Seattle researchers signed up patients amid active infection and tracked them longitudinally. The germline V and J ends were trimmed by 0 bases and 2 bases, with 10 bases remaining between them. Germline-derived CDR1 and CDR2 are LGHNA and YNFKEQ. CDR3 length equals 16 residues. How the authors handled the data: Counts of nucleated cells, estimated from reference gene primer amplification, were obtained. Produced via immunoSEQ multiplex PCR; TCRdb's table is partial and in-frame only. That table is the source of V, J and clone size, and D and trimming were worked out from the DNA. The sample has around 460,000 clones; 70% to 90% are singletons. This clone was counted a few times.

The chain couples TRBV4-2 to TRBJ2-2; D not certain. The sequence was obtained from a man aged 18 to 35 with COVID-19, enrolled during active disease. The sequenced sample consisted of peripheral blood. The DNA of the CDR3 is TGTGCCAGCAGCCAAGAGTCTAACTTAAACACCGGGGAGCTGTTTTTT. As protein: CASSQESNLNTGELFF.